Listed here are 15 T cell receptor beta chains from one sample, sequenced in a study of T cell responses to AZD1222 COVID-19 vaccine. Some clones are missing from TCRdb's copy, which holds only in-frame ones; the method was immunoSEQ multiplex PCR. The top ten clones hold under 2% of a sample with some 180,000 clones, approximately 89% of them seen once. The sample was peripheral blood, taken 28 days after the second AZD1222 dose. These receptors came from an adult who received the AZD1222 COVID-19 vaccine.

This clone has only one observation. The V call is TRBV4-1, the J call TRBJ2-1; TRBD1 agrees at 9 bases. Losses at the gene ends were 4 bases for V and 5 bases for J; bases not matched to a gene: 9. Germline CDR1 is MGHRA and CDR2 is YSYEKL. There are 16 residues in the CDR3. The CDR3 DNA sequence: TGCGCCAGCAGCCGCACTTTCCGGGACAGGGACAATGAGCAGTTCTTC. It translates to CASSRTFRDRDNEQFF.

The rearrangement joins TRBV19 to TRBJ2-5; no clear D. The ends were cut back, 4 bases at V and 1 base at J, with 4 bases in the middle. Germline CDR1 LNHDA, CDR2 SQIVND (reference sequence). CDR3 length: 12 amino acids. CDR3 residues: CASSTFQETQYF. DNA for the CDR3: TGTGCCAGTAGTACCTTCCAAGAGACCCAGTACTTC.

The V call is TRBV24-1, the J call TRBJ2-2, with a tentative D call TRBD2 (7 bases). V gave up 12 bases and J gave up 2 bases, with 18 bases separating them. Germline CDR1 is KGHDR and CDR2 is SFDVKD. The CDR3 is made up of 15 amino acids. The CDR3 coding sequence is TGTGCCCCTCCGAGGGGGGGCCGTAACACCGGGGAGCTGTTTTTT. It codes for CAPPRGGRNTGELFF.

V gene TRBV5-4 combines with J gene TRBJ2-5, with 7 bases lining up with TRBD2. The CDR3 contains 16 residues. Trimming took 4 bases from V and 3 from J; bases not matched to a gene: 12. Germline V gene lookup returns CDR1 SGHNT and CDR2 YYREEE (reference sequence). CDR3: CASSPELVGGKETQYF. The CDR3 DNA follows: TGTGCCAGCAGCCCCGAATTGGTGGGGGGGAAAGAGACCCAGTACTTC.

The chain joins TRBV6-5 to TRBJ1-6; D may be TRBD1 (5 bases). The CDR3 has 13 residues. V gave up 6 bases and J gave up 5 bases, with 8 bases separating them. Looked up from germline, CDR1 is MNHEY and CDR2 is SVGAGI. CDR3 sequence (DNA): TGTGCCAGCAGACCGGGGGATAATTCACCCCTCCACTTT. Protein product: CASRPGDNSPLHF.

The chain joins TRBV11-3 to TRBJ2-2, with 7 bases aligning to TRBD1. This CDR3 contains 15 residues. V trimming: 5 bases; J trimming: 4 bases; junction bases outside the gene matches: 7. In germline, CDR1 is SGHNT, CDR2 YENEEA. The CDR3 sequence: CASSPSTGPTGELFF. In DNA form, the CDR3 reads TGTGCCAGCAGCCCCTCGACAGGGCCCACCGGGGAGCTGTTTTTT.

This chain's CDR3 is CASSLSFKVGYGYTF. The CDR3 DNA reads as TGTGCCAGCAGCTTAAGCTTTAAGGTCGGCTATGGCTACACCTTC. The chain joins TRBV11-2 to TRBJ1-2; no clear D. The germline V gene encodes CDR1 SGHAT and CDR2 FQNNGV. Between the trimmed V and J ends, which lost 2 bases and 4 bases, there was a span of 14 bases. The CDR3 extends over 15 amino acids.

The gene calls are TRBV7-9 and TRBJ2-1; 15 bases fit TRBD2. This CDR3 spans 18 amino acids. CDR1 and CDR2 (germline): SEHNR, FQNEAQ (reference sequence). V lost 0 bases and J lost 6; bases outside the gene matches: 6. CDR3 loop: CASSLARTSGGAGNEQFF. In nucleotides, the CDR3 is TGTGCCAGCAGCTTAGCGCGGACTAGCGGGGGGGCCGGCAATGAGCAGTTCTTC.

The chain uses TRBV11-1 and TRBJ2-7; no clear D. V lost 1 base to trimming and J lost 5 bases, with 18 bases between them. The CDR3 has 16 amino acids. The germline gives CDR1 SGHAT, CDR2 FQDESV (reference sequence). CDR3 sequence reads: CASSLGRRSAVDEQYF. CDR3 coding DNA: TGTGCCAGCAGCTTAGGACGGCGGTCAGCTGTTGACGAGCAGTACTTC.

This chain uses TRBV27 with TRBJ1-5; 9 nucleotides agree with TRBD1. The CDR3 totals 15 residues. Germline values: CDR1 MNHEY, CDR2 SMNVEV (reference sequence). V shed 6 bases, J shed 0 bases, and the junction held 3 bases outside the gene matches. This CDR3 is CASRGTGYSNQPQHF. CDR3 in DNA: TGTGCCAGCAGGGGGACAGGGTATAGCAATCAGCCCCAGCATTTT.

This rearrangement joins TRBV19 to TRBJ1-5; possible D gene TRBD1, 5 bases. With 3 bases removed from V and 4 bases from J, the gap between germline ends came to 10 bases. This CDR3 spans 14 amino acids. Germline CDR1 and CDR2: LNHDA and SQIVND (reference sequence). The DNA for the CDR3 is TGTGCCAGTAGTATCCAGGCAGGGAATCAGCCCCAGCATTTT. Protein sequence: CASSIQAGNQPQHF.

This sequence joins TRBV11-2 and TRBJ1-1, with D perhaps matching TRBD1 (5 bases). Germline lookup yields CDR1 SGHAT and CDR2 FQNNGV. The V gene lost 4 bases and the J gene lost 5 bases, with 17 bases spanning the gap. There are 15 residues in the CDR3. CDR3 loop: CASSWAGRVGTEAFF. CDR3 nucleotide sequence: TGTGCCAGCAGCTGGGCGGGCAGGGTAGGGACTGAAGCTTTCTTT.

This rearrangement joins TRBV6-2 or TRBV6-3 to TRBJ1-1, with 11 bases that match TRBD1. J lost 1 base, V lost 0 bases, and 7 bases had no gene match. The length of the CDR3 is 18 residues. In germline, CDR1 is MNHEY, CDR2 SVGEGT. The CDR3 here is CASSYSEGQGDRNTEAFF. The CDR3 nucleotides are TGTGCCAGCAGTTACTCGGAGGGACAGGGGGACCGGAACACTGAAGCTTTCTTT.

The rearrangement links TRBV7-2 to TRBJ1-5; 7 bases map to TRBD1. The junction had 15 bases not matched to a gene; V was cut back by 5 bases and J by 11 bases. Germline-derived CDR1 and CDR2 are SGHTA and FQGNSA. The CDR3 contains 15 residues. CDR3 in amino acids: CASSPETGTRRAQHF. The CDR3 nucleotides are TGTGCCAGCAGCCCGGAGACAGGGACTCGCCGGGCCCAGCATTTT.

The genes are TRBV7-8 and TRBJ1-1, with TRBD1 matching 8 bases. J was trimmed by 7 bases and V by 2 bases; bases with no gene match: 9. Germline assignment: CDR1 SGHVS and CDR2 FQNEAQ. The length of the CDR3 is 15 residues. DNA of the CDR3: TGTGCCAGCAGCTTAAATCCCTTGGGGACAGGTGAAGCTTTCTTT. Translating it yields CASSLNPLGTGEAFF.